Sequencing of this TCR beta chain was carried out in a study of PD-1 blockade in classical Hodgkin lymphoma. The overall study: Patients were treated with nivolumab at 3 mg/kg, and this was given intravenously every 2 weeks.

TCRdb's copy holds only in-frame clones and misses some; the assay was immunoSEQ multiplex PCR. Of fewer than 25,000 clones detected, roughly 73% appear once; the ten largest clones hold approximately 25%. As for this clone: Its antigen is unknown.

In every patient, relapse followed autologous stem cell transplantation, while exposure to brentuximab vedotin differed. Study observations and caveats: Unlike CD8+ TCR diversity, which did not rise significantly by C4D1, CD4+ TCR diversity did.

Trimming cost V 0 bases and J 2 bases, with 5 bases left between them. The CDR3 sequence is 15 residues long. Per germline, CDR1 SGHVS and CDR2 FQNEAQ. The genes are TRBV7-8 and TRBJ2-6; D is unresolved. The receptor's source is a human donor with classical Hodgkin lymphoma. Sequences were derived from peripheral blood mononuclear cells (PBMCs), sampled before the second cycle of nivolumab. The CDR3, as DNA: TGTGCCAGCAGCTTAGCCATTACTGGGGCCAACGTCCTGACTTTC. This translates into CASSLAITGANVLTF.